The 30 T cell receptor beta chains below were found in one sample sequenced in a study of CD8+CD57+ T cells in acquired aplastic anemia. CD8+CD57+ cell expansion, shown by flow cytometry, had occurred in the patients selected for sequencing. The TCR beta profiling, which covered VDJ combination and CDR3 sequence, was carried out using genomic DNA as the template. MiXCR, applied by TCRdb to the reads, yields one record per CDR3 protein. Among around 170,000 distinct CDR3 sequences listed, around half were seen once. Sequenced: sorted CD4+, CD8+, or CD8+CD57+ T cells (not recorded which) from PBMCs. These receptors were obtained from a human donor with aplastic anemia.

This clonotype was detected many times. The chain carries TRBV6-1 and TRBJ1-2; a possible D gene is TRBD1 (6 bases). The CDR3 has 13 amino acids. Between the trimmed V and J ends, which lost 7 bases and 1 base, there was a span of 10 bases. Germline assignment: CDR1 MNHNS and CDR2 SASEGT. CDR3 region: CASTLDSNYGYTF. In DNA, the CDR3 is TGTGCCAGCACCCTGGACAGTAACTATGGCTACACCTTC.

This clonotype was seen at least ten times. The chain has TRBV6-5 and TRBJ1-1; no clear D gene. CDR1 and CDR2 from the germline V gene are MNHEY and SVGAGI. The length of the CDR3 is 15 residues. V gave up 0 bases and J gave up 7 bases, with 15 bases separating them. CDR3 nucleotides: TGTGCCAGCAGTTACTCGTTACAGCGGGGAAATGAAGCTTTCTTT. It translates to CASSYSLQRGNEAFF.

The J gene is TRBJ1-5, the V gene TRBV2; D not certain. The V gene's germline CDR1 is SNHLY and CDR2 FYNNEI. The CDR3 is 12 amino acids. V lost 6 bases to trimming and J lost 7 bases, with 10 bases between them. CDR3 DNA: TGTGCCAGCAGCGGCAGGCTCCAGCCCCAGCATTTT. Protein sequence: CASSGRLQPQHF.

The chain has TRBV19 and TRBJ2-4, with a tentative D call TRBD1 (6 bases). Trimming took off 5 bases at V and 9 bases at J, with 11 bases between the two ends. The CDR3 is 12 amino acids. Germline lookup yields CDR1 LNHDA and CDR2 SQIVND (reference sequence). This chain's CDR3 is CASSVTGTIQYF. The CDR3 nucleotides read TGTGCCAGTAGTGTCACAGGGACCATTCAGTACTTC.

The chain has TRBV29-1 and TRBJ1-2, with D tentatively TRBD1 (6 bases). With 4 bases removed from V and 1 base from J, the gap between germline ends came to 10 bases. This CDR3 is 13 amino acids long. Germline CDR1 is SQVTM and CDR2 is ANQGSEA. The CDR3 bases are TGCAGCGTTGGACAGGTAGTTAACTATGGCTACACCTTC. Amino acid sequence: CSVGQVVNYGYTF.

This clonotype came up once. The chain is built from TRBV19 and TRBJ2-1, with no clear D. Germline values: CDR1 LNHDA, CDR2 SQIVND (reference sequence). V was pared by 6 bases and J by 4 bases, with 13 bases between. The CDR3 consists of 14 residues. The CDR3 sequence is CASRLKSSYNEQFF. The CDR3 bases are TGTGCCAGTAGACTTAAAAGCTCTTACAATGAGCAGTTCTTC.

The V call is TRBV10-2, the J call TRBJ2-5; a possible D gene is TRBD1 (5 bases). Germline lookup yields CDR1 WSHSY and CDR2 SAAADI. CDR3 length: 13 residues. Trimming removed 8 bases at V and 4 bases at J, with 14 bases between. CDR3 loop: CASQLSRGETQYF. DNA of the CDR3: TGCGCCAGCCAACTTTCTAGGGGAGAGACCCAGTACTTC.

The chain carries TRBV7-2 and TRBJ2-1; D not certain. The assigned J gene may be wrong: the sequence end matches TRBJ2-7 better. Germline V gives CDR1 SGHTA, CDR2 FQGNSA. CDR3 size: 12 residues. The CDR3 protein is CASSLGHHEQYF. Written as DNA, the CDR3 is TGTGCCAGCAGCCTGGGCCACCACGAGCAGTACTTC.

Only a few counts were recorded for this clonotype. The chain has TRBV24-1 and TRBJ1-2; 8 positions match TRBD1. The J segment lost 6 bases and the V segment lost 3 bases, leaving 5 bases of the junction unmatched. The CDR3 loop spans 14 amino acids. Germline CDR1 and CDR2: KGHDR and SFDVKD. The CDR3 DNA sequence: TGTGCCACCAGTGATGTGGACAGGGTGGATGGCTACACCTTC. Protein: CATSDVDRVDGYTF.

As for this clonotype: It is likely a read error, because the conserved phenylalanine at the end of the CDR3 is missing. The gene calls are TRBV7-9 and TRBJ2-7; the D is unclear. From germline, CDR1 is SEHNR and CDR2 FQNEAQ (reference sequence). V was pared by 6 bases and J by 0 bases, with 9 bases between. The CDR3 loop spans 13 amino acids. The CDR3 DNA reads TGTGCCAGCAGACCAGAGGACTCCTACGAGCAGTACTTA. This encodes CASRPEDSYEQYL.

This clonotype was recorded a few times. The chain has TRBV18 and TRBJ1-6; D is ambiguous. Germline lookup yields CDR1 KGHSH and CDR2 LQKENI. The germline V and J ends were trimmed by 2 bases and 0 bases, with 14 bases remaining between them. There are 18 residues in the CDR3. This CDR3 is CASSPGHHHGSYNSPLHF. The CDR3 DNA reads TGTGCCAGCTCACCAGGTCACCATCACGGCTCCTATAATTCACCCCTCCACTTT. Looking up the rest from reference TRBV18 and TRBJ1-6 gives the full variable domain: NAGVMQNPRHLVRRRGQEARLRCSPMKGHSHVYWYRQLPEEGLKFMVYLQKENIIDESGMPKERFSAEFPKEGPSILRIQQVVRGDSAAYFCASSPGHHHGSYNSPLHFGNGTRLTVT.

For the CDR3, the DNA is TGCGCCAGCAGTCCGGACCTAGACAGGGGAGGCGGCTACACCTTC. It codes for CASSPDLDRGGGYTF. The rearrangement links TRBV10-2 to TRBJ1-2, with 8 positions matching TRBD1. Per germline, CDR1 WSHSY and CDR2 SAAADI. This CDR3 comprises 15 residues. Losses at the gene ends were 5 bases for V and 8 bases for J; bases not matched to a gene: 13.

The CDR3 DNA follows: TGTGCCACCAGCAGCTCCCGGGGCTTCTACGAGCAGTACTTC. Amino acid sequence: CATSSSRGFYEQYF. The V and J genes are TRBV15 and TRBJ2-7; D might be TRBD1 or TRBD2, each matching 5 bases. The CDR3 spans 14 residues. Germline CDR1 and CDR2: LNHNV and YYDKDF (reference sequence). Trimming removed 3 bases at V and 3 bases at J, with 12 bases between. The variable domain in full, completed from reference TRBV15 and TRBJ2-7, reads DAMVIQNPRYQVTQFGKPVTLSCSQTLNHNVMYWYQQKSSQAPKLLFHYYDKDFNNEADTPDNFQSRRPNTSFCFLDIRSPGLGDTAMYLCATSSSRGFYEQYFGPGTRLTVT.

Note on this clonotype: A clone one base away is much larger, so this may be a read error. The chain carries TRBV2 and TRBJ1-1; 7 nucleotides line up with TRBD1. Looked up from germline, CDR1 is SNHLY and CDR2 is FYNNEI. Trimming took 7 bases from V and 4 from J; bases not matched to a gene: 9. The CDR3 spans 14 residues. Here the CDR3 reads CASKTGTATTEAFF. For the CDR3, the DNA is TGTGCCAGCAAAACCGGGACAGCAACCACTGAAGCTTTCTTT.

This clonotype was recorded once. This sequence joins TRBV28 and TRBJ1-2; unclear D gene. Germline assignment: CDR1 MDHEN and CDR2 SYDVKM. Trimming left V 1 base short and J 4 bases short, with 10 bases between. This CDR3 region has 14 residues. CDR3 sequence: CASSLSTAGYGYTF. For the CDR3, the DNA is TGTGCCAGCAGTTTATCCACAGCGGGCTATGGCTACACCTTC.

Concerning this clonotype itself: The conserved phenylalanine or tryptophan normally closing the CDR3 is absent here, so this likely arose from a read error. The rearrangement joins TRBV20-1 to TRBJ1-5; D might be TRBD1 (5 bases). From germline, CDR1 is DFQATT and CDR2 SNEGSKA (reference sequence). Deletions cut 5 bases from V and 4 bases from J, with 12 bases between. The CDR3 spans 13 residues. The CDR3 coding sequence is TGCAGTGCTGCCGGGACCGCAAATCAGCCCCAGCATTCT. Protein sequence: CSAAGTANQPQHS.

This chain uses TRBV20-1 with TRBJ2-7; D ambiguous. V gave up 6 bases and J gave up 2 bases, with 20 bases separating them. Germline CDR1 reads DFQATT; CDR2 reads SNEGSKA (reference sequence). The CDR3 covers 15 residues. As DNA, the CDR3 is TGCAGTGCCAGCAGACCCCAGGTGGGTACCTACGAGCAGTACTTC. Encoded protein: CSASRPQVGTYEQYF.

The sample holds a few counts of this clonotype. The rearrangement uses TRBV27 and TRBJ1-5; D gene unclear. Trimming left V 2 bases short and J 13 bases short, with 9 bases between. This CDR3 has 11 residues. The V gene's germline CDR1 is MNHEY and CDR2 SMNVEV (reference sequence). The CDR3 is CASSLNGRQHF. DNA for the CDR3: TGTGCCAGCAGTTTAAACGGGCGTCAGCATTTT.

On this clonotype itself: A junction boundary mismatches the germline segment, possibly from a read error. The chain has TRBV20-1 and TRBJ2-1; TRBD2 agrees at 9 bases. Germline CDR1 is DFQATT and CDR2 is SNEGSKA (reference sequence). This CDR3 spans 15 amino acids. The CDR3 here is CSAFRGGETYNEQLF. CDR3 nucleotides: TGCAGTGCCTTCCGCGGGGGGGAGACCTACAATGAGCAGCTCTTC.

V usage is TRBV10-2 and J usage is TRBJ1-2; 12 nucleotides align to TRBD1. The ends lost 3 bases at V and 4 bases at J; junction bases unmatched: 9. The germline V gene encodes CDR1 WSHSY and CDR2 SAAADI. CDR3 length: 17 residues. The CDR3 spells CASSEGLGTGGGYGYTF. In DNA, the CDR3 is TGCGCCAGCAGTGAAGGCTTGGGGACAGGGGGCGGCTATGGCTACACCTTC.

This sequence joins TRBV24-1 and TRBJ1-2; D is ambiguous. Germline assignment: CDR1 KGHDR and CDR2 SFDVKD. Trimming removed 6 bases at V and 3 bases at J, with 19 bases between. The CDR3 is 16 residues long. DNA of the CDR3: TGTGCCACCAGTCCCACCTCGCCCGGGAACTACTATGGCTACACCTTC. Translated, it gives CATSPTSPGNYYGYTF.

DNA of the CDR3: TGCAGTGCTAGAGACCAAGGGACAGGATCCTACGAGCAGTACTTC. This codes for CSARDQGTGSYEQYF. The V call is TRBV20-1, the J call TRBJ2-7, with TRBD1 identical over 8 bases. Germline V gives CDR1 DFQATT, CDR2 SNEGSKA (reference sequence). J gave up 1 base and V 0 bases, and 5 bases lay outside the gene matches. The CDR3 spans 15 residues.

This clonotype was seen a handful of times. The CDR3 is CAWSPGWGEQFF. The CDR3 DNA is TGTGCCTGGAGCCCCGGGTGGGGAGAGCAGTTCTTC. The chain recombines TRBV30 with TRBJ2-1; no firm D call. Trimming removed 3 bases from V and 10 bases from J, with 13 bases in between. This CDR3 is built from 12 residues. Per germline, CDR1 GTSNPN and CDR2 SVGIG (reference sequence).

This clonotype was seen many times. V and J are TRBV2 and TRBJ2-3, with TRBD2 identical over 12 bases. The J segment lost 8 bases and the V segment lost 6 bases, leaving 9 bases of the junction unmatched. The CDR3 is 15 amino acids. Germline V gives CDR1 SNHLY, CDR2 FYNNEI. The CDR3 protein is CASSLTSGREGTQYF. The CDR3 DNA reads TGTGCCAGCAGCTTGACTAGCGGGAGAGAGGGTACGCAGTATTTT.

This chain connects TRBV5-5 to TRBJ2-7; no clear D. Trimming took off 0 bases at V and 0 bases at J, with 7 bases between the two ends. CDR3 length: 14 residues. Germline V lookup: CDR1 SGHKS, CDR2 YYEKEE (reference sequence). Here the CDR3 DNA reads TGTGCCAGCAGCTTGGACTACGTCTCCTACGAGCAGTACTTC. Amino acid sequence: CASSLDYVSYEQYF.

This clonotype was seen repeatedly, ten times or more. This chain uses TRBV20-1 with TRBJ1-1; maybe TRBD1 (6 bases). The germline V and J ends were trimmed by 3 bases and 1 base, with 9 bases remaining between them. Germline CDR1 and CDR2: DFQATT and SNEGSKA (reference sequence). There are 13 residues in the CDR3. The CDR3 sequence is CSARSGANTEAFF. The CDR3, as DNA: TGCAGTGCTAGGTCGGGGGCGAACACTGAAGCTTTCTTT.

This clonotype occurred many times. The chain is built from TRBV10-3 and TRBJ2-5; 7 bases map to TRBD1. The CDR3 sequence is 14 residues long. J lost 5 bases, V lost 2 bases, and 5 bases had no gene match. Germline-derived CDR1 and CDR2 are ENHRY and SYGVKD. CDR3 sequence reads: CAISEGQAVETQYF. The CDR3 DNA follows: TGTGCCATCAGTGAGGGACAGGCCGTCGAGACCCAGTACTTC.

The V and J genes are TRBV11-1 and TRBJ2-1; the match to TRBD1 covers 8 bases. Trimming removed 3 bases from V and 6 bases from J; junction bases left unmatched: 7. The germline gives CDR1 SGHAT, CDR2 FQDESV (reference sequence). The CDR3 has 15 residues. This chain's CDR3 is CASSFVQGDFNEQFF. The CDR3 region has the DNA TGTGCCAGCAGCTTCGTACAGGGGGACTTCAATGAGCAGTTCTTC.

CDR3 sequence reads: CAISESFREQYF. The CDR3, as DNA: TGTGCCATCAGTGAGTCTTTCCGCGAGCAGTACTTC. The chain combines TRBV10-3 with TRBJ2-7; D is uncertain. This CDR3 has 12 residues. V was trimmed by 0 bases and J by 6 bases, leaving 6 bases between them. CDR1 is ENHRY, CDR2 SYGVKD, per germline.

This clonotype was observed a handful of times. The germline gene is not matched at one end of the junction; a read error may be the cause. The chain couples TRBV7-9 to TRBJ2-1, with TRBD2 matching 12 bases. CDR3 length: 14 residues. Germline V CDR1 and CDR2: SEHNR, FQNEAQ (reference sequence). CDR3 amino acids: CASSLAGGVSEQFF. The DNA of the CDR3 is TGTGCCAGCAGCCTAGCGGGGGGGGTCAGTGAGCAGTTCTTC. The variable domain in full, completed from reference TRBV7-9 and TRBJ2-1, reads DTGVSQNPRHKITKRGQNVTFRCDPISEHNRLYWYRQTLGQGPEFLTYFQNEAQLEKSRLLSDRFSAERPKGSFSTLEIQRTEQGDSAMYLCASSLAGGVSEQFFGPGTRLTVL.